These 32 T cell receptor beta chains share one sample of origin, sequenced in a study of OX40 agonist ivuxolimab in advanced cancers. Clones were sequenced by immunoSEQ multiplex PCR, and TCRdb holds only the in-frame ones, with some missing. The sample includes about 21,000 clones, around 87% seen only once; the top ten take about a sixth. The sample was CD4+ or CD8+ T cells sorted from blood, taken in a trial of the OX40 agonist ivuxolimab. All receptors derive from an adult with an advanced solid tumor such as melanoma, head and neck, liver or kidney cancer.

This clone was detected once. The gene calls are TRBV4-1 and TRBJ2-5; 9 nucleotides agree with TRBD2. This CDR3 region has 17 residues. Trimming took 0 bases from V and 5 from J; bases not matched to a gene: 10. The V gene's germline CDR1 is MGHRA and CDR2 YSYEKL. DNA for the CDR3: TGCGCCAGCAGCCAAGAGGATAGCGGGGGCCAGAGGGAGACCCAGTACTTC. Its translation: CASSQEDSGGQRETQYF.

The rearrangement links TRBV10-3 to TRBJ2-7; D ambiguous. V was clipped by 4 bases and J by 6 bases, with 7 bases between them. There are 11 residues in the CDR3. Germline V CDR1 and CDR2: ENHRY, SYGVKD. The CDR3 sequence: CAISANFEQYF. In nucleotides, the CDR3 is TGTGCCATCAGTGCCAACTTCGAGCAGTACTTC.

The chain uses TRBV7-8 and TRBJ2-1; 8 bases agree with TRBD1. V shed 5 bases and J 8 bases; nucleotides not matched to a gene: 8. The CDR3 length is 14 residues. Germline values: CDR1 SGHVS, CDR2 FQNEAQ. CDR3 protein: CASSQYRGIDEQFF. CDR3 nucleotide sequence: TGTGCCAGCAGCCAATACAGGGGGATCGATGAGCAGTTCTTC.

The chain links TRBV7-9 to TRBJ2-3; a weak D match, TRBD1 (6 bases). V was clipped by 2 bases and J by 7 bases, with 7 bases between them. This CDR3 contains 12 residues. The germline V gene has CDR1 SEHNR and CDR2 FQNEAQ (reference sequence). The CDR3: CASSLTGNTQYF. The CDR3 region has the DNA TGTGCCAGCAGCTTAACAGGGAATACGCAGTATTTT.

The J gene is TRBJ1-1, the V gene TRBV25-1; D unresolved. The CDR3 sequence is 14 residues long. The germline V gene has CDR1 MGHDK and CDR2 SYGVNS. The germline V and J ends were trimmed by 7 bases and 8 bases, with 20 bases remaining between them. The CDR3 DNA follows: TGTGCCAGCAAGTCGGATGGGATGCCTTCCGAAGCTTTCTTT. As protein: CASKSDGMPSEAFF.

The DNA of the CDR3 is TGTGCCAGCAGTTACTCGACAGGGACAAATGGCTACACCTTC. Protein product: CASSYSTGTNGYTF. V is TRBV6-5 and J is TRBJ1-2; TRBD1 matches 7 bases. Germline-derived CDR1 and CDR2 are MNHEY and SVGAGI. With 0 bases clipped from V and 6 bases from J, the junction kept 4 bases outside the gene matches. CDR3 length: 14 amino acids.

This clone was found once. The chain uses TRBV4-3 and TRBJ2-7; D remains unclear. This CDR3 is built from 16 residues. V dropped 0 bases and J dropped 3 bases, with 15 bases sitting between them. CDR1 LGHNA and CDR2 YSLEER come from the germline V gene. DNA of the CDR3: TGCGCCAGCAGCCAAGATGTGGGGAACGGCGACTACGAGCAGTACTTC. Its translation is CASSQDVGNGDYEQYF.

The chain is built from TRBV4-1 and TRBJ1-5; 9 positions agree with TRBD1. There are 16 residues in the CDR3. After removal of 4 bases from V and 2 bases from J, the junction contained 6 bases not matched to a gene. The germline V gene has CDR1 MGHRA and CDR2 YSYEKL. CDR3 protein: CASSPGQGLGNQPQHF. CDR3 coding DNA: TGCGCCAGCAGCCCGGGACAGGGTCTGGGCAATCAGCCCCAGCATTTT.

The rearrangement links TRBV7-8 to TRBJ1-2, with D possibly TRBD1 on 5 matching bases. CDR3 length: 15 residues. CDR1 is SGHVS and CDR2 is FQNEAQ in the germline V gene. Trimming stripped 5 bases from V and 4 bases from J, with 17 bases between. The CDR3 DNA reads as TGTGCCAGCAGCGACAGATATCAGGGCCGCTATGGCTACACCTTC. It translates to CASSDRYQGRYGYTF.

V usage is TRBV11-1 and J usage is TRBJ2-2; TRBD1 aligns across 7 bases. Trimming at V came to 3 bases and at J to 7 bases, leaving 11 bases not matched to a gene. The CDR3 spans 16 residues. From germline, CDR1 is SGHAT and CDR2 FQDESV (reference sequence). Written as DNA, the CDR3 is TGTGCCAGCAGCTTTCACGAGACAGGGAGTATCGGGGAGCTGTTTTTT. Encoded protein: CASSFHETGSIGELFF.

The J gene is TRBJ1-5, the V gene TRBV7-2; 9 positions agree with TRBD1. V shed 1 base, J shed 7 bases, and the junction held 8 bases outside the gene matches. The germline gives CDR1 SGHTA, CDR2 FQGNSA. The CDR3 is made up of 16 amino acids. DNA for the CDR3: TGTGCCAGCAGCTTAGGGACGGACAGGGGATACCAGCCCCAGCATTTT. Translated, it gives CASSLGTDRGYQPQHF.

The V and J genes are TRBV30 and TRBJ1-4; 12 bases align to TRBD1. V lost 2 bases to trimming and J lost 12 bases; unmatched junction nucleotides: 7. There are 14 residues in the CDR3. Germline CDR1 GTSNPN, CDR2 SVGIG (reference sequence). In nucleotides, the CDR3 is TGTGCCTGGAGTCCGGGGACAGGGGGCGAGGAACTGTTTTTT. Translated, it gives CAWSPGTGGEELFF.

Here the CDR3 reads CASSPRPSAAYEQYF. CDR3 nucleotide sequence: TGTGCCAGCAGCCCCCGCCCGTCGGCCGCCTACGAGCAGTACTTC. The chain combines TRBV7-8 with TRBJ2-7; D is undetermined. This CDR3 is built from 15 residues. Germline V lookup: CDR1 SGHVS, CDR2 FQNEAQ. The germline V and J ends were trimmed by 5 bases and 2 bases, with 16 bases remaining between them.

V gene TRBV27 combines with J gene TRBJ2-7, with 7 bases identical to TRBD1. V shed 8 bases and J 1 base; nucleotides not matched to a gene: 8. The V gene's germline CDR1 is MNHEY and CDR2 SMNVEV (reference sequence). The CDR3 is made up of 14 amino acids. Here the CDR3 reads CASGYRDRSYEQYF. CDR3 sequence (DNA): TGTGCCAGCGGTTACCGGGACAGATCCTACGAGCAGTACTTC.

The rearrangement joins TRBV9 to TRBJ2-2; no firm D call. Germline values: CDR1 SGDLS, CDR2 YYNGEE. This CDR3 has 13 amino acids. Trimming removed 3 bases from V and 9 bases from J, with 12 bases in between. CDR3 bases: TGTGCCAGCAGCGCCGTACCGGGTAGGGAGCTGTTTTTT. It is translated as CASSAVPGRELFF.

The chain carries TRBV19 and TRBJ1-2; 9 bases are shared with TRBD1. The germline gives CDR1 LNHDA, CDR2 SQIVND (reference sequence). V was clipped by 4 bases and J by 6 bases; unmatched bases: 9. The CDR3 contains 15 residues. CDR3 in amino acids: CASSTSGTGLDGYTF. In nucleotides, the CDR3 is TGTGCCAGTAGTACCTCCGGGACAGGGCTGGATGGCTACACCTTC.

This clone was recorded once. The chain has TRBV7-8 and TRBJ2-7, with 7 bases matching TRBD2. This CDR3 region has 16 residues. CDR1 and CDR2 from the germline V gene are SGHVS and FQNEAQ. The trim removed 4 bases at V and 0 bases at J, leaving 9 bases unmatched. The CDR3 sequence is CASSSTLAASSYEQYF. CDR3 bases: TGTGCCAGCAGCTCCACTCTAGCGGCAAGCTCCTACGAGCAGTACTTC.

This rearrangement joins TRBV6-1 to TRBJ1-5, with D unclear. Germline CDR1 MNHNS, CDR2 SASEGT. The CDR3 covers 15 residues. Trimming cost V 1 base and J 0 bases, with 7 bases left between them. Here the CDR3 reads CASSEGPYSNQPQHF. The CDR3 region has the DNA TGTGCCAGCAGTGAAGGACCTTATAGCAATCAGCCCCAGCATTTT.

This chain joins TRBV4-3 and TRBJ1-1; D uncertain. The V and J ends lost 5 bases and 2 bases respectively, with 9 bases between them. The CDR3 covers 13 residues. Per the germline V gene, CDR1 is LGHNA and CDR2 is YSLEER. CDR3: CASSFRSNTEAFF. CDR3 sequence (DNA): TGCGCCAGCAGCTTCCGAAGCAACACTGAAGCTTTCTTT.

The V call is TRBV6-5, the J call TRBJ2-3; TRBD2 agrees at 7 bases. V lost 9 bases, J lost 13 bases, and 13 bases stayed unmatched. The germline V gene has CDR1 MNHEY and CDR2 SVGAGI. The CDR3 length is 12 residues. The CDR3 nucleotides read TGTGCCAGTGTACCGGACGGGGGGATGGAGTATTTT. The encoded protein is CASVPDGGMEYF.

Note on this clone: At one end, the junction sequence differs from germline, possibly due to a read error. The V call is TRBV27, the J call TRBJ1-5; D not certain. The germline CDR1 and CDR2 sequences are MNHEY and SMNVEV (reference sequence). The CDR3 is 15 residues long. As DNA, the CDR3 is TGTGCCAGCAGTTTATCTCGAACAGAGAATCAGCCCCGGCATTTT. Translating it yields CASSLSRTENQPRHF.

Concerning this clone: Compared with germline, one end of the junction differs, possibly owing to a read error. This chain's CDR3 is CATSRGVQGENAEAFF. The CDR3 DNA sequence: TGTGCCACCAGCAGGGGGGTACAGGGGGAGAACGCTGAAGCTTTCTTT. The rearrangement links TRBV15 to TRBJ1-1; 8 positions match TRBD1. The CDR3 is 16 residues long. CDR1 and CDR2 (germline): LNHNV, YYDKDF (reference sequence).

The chain employs TRBV7-9 and TRBJ2-3; 7 bases match TRBD2. The ends lost 5 bases at V and 5 bases at J; junction bases unmatched: 10. Germline V gene sequence: CDR1 SEHNR, CDR2 FQNEAQ (reference sequence). The CDR3 spans 15 residues. The CDR3 sequence: CASSLLRPGGDTQYF. Written as DNA, the CDR3 is TGTGCCAGCAGCCTACTGAGACCGGGGGGAGATACGCAGTATTTT.

The gene calls are TRBV2 and TRBJ2-7; maybe TRBD1 (5 bases). The CDR3 spans 14 residues. Germline lookup yields CDR1 SNHLY and CDR2 FYNNEI. With 4 bases removed from V and 6 bases from J, the gap between germline ends came to 16 bases. CDR3 region: CASSASGFPAEQYF. The CDR3 region has the DNA TGTGCCAGCAGTGCGTCAGGGTTCCCTGCCGAGCAGTACTTC. Drawing the rest from reference TRBV2 and TRBJ2-7, the complete variable domain is EPEVTQTPSHQVTQMGQEVILRCVPISNHLYFYWYRQILGQKVEFLVSFYNNEISEKSEIFDDQFSVERPDGSNFTLKIRSTKLEDSAMYFCASSASGFPAEQYFGPGTRLTVT.

The sample holds one count of this clone. Germline and junction disagree at one end, which may indicate a read error. The V gene is TRBV5-4, the J gene TRBJ2-6, with TRBD1 matching 7 bases. Germline-derived CDR1 and CDR2 are SGHNT and YYREEE (reference sequence). The CDR3 consists of 16 residues. Here the CDR3 DNA reads TGCGCCAGCAGCCAAAAGACAGGGTCTGGGGCCAACGTCCTGACTTTC. It encodes CASSQKTGSGANVLTF.

V and J are TRBV4-1 and TRBJ1-4; TRBD1 matches at 8 bases. The CDR3 sequence is 15 residues long. Germline V gene lookup returns CDR1 MGHRA and CDR2 YSYEKL. Trimming cost V 4 bases and J 8 bases; bases outside gene matches: 9. This CDR3 reads CASSPRQGRWEKLFF. The CDR3 DNA follows: TGCGCCAGCAGCCCTCGACAGGGGCGGTGGGAAAAACTGTTTTTT.

The chain has TRBV6-1 and TRBJ1-2, with 8 bases lining up with TRBD1. The germline V gene encodes CDR1 MNHNS and CDR2 SASEGT. The ends lost 1 base at V and 4 bases at J; junction bases unmatched: 5. The length of the CDR3 is 15 residues. In DNA, the CDR3 is TGTGCCAGCAGTGAAGAAGGACAGGGCGGCTATGGCTACACCTTC. Translating it yields CASSEEGQGGYGYTF.

This clone was seen once. The chain has TRBV6-5 and TRBJ1-5; 8 positions match TRBD1. CDR1 and CDR2 (germline): MNHEY, SVGAGI. The V and J ends lost 6 bases and 4 bases, in that order; junction bases with no gene match: 5. The CDR3 extends over 14 amino acids. The CDR3 is CASRRTGRNQPQHF. The CDR3 DNA reads as TGTGCCAGCAGAAGGACAGGGAGGAATCAGCCCCAGCATTTT.

The chain joins TRBV5-4 to TRBJ2-7, with a tentative D call TRBD2 (5 bases). Germline CDR1 reads SGHNT; CDR2 reads YYREEE (reference sequence). V dropped 2 bases and J dropped 5 bases, with 11 bases sitting between them. This CDR3 region has 13 residues. DNA of the CDR3: TGTGCCAGCAGCTTTCGGGAAAGGGACGAGCAGTACTTC. Its protein is CASSFRERDEQYF. Drawing the rest from reference TRBV5-4 and TRBJ2-7, the complete variable domain is ETGVTQSPTHLIKTRGQQVTLRCSSQSGHNTVSWYQQALGQGPQFIFQYYREEENGRGNFPPRFSGLQFPNYSSELNVNALELDDSALYLCASSFRERDEQYFGPGTRLTVT.

This clone came up once. This chain joins TRBV4-1 and TRBJ2-3; weak D call: TRBD1 (6 bases). The V and J ends lost 4 bases and 6 bases respectively, with 17 bases between them. The germline V gene encodes CDR1 MGHRA and CDR2 YSYEKL. The CDR3 has 15 amino acids. The CDR3 loop reads CASSPAGDRGDTQYF. The CDR3 nucleotides read TGCGCCAGCAGCCCAGCAGGGGATAGGGGGGATACGCAGTATTTT.

This rearrangement joins TRBV27 to TRBJ2-2; D remains ambiguous. V lost 8 bases to trimming and J lost 1 base, with 11 bases between them. This CDR3 spans 14 amino acids. CDR1 and CDR2 from the germline V gene are MNHEY and SMNVEV (reference sequence). The CDR3 nucleotides are TGTGCCAGCTCCTTATTTGGGAACACCGGGGAGCTGTTTTTT. This gives the protein CASSLFGNTGELFF.

The chain combines TRBV7-2 with TRBJ2-1; no clear D gene. Deletions cut 1 base from V and 3 bases from J, with 7 bases between. The CDR3 totals 14 residues. Germline V gene lookup returns CDR1 SGHTA and CDR2 FQGNSA. The CDR3: CASSLVGSYNEQFF. CDR3 nucleotide sequence: TGTGCCAGCAGCTTAGTGGGCAGCTACAATGAGCAGTTCTTC.